A single sample gave rise to the 31 T cell receptor beta chains below, sequenced in a study of beta chain features in type 1 diabetes. These receptors' targets are unknown. Study outcomes and limitations: Across all four CD4+ subsets, people with type 1 diabetes showed modestly shorter TCRB CDR3s.

Every isolated RNA sample was fully reverse transcribed, so sequencing captured expressed TCRB transcripts. Some clones are missing from TCRdb's copy, which holds only in-frame ones; the method was immunoSEQ multiplex PCR. The sample consists of 140,000 to 150,000 clones, about an eighth of them appearing once. Sequenced input: central memory CD4+ T cells from blood. The receptors here all came from a man younger than 35 with type 1 diabetes.

This clone has only a few counts. This chain joins TRBV19 and TRBJ2-2, with D perhaps matching TRBD1 (5 bases). Trimming took off 8 bases at V and 0 bases at J, with 16 bases between the two ends. Germline CDR1 reads LNHDA; CDR2 reads SQIVND (reference sequence). This CDR3 comprises 16 residues. The CDR3 spells CASLTGQFANTGELFF. The CDR3 bases are TGTGCCAGTCTTACAGGTCAATTCGCGAACACCGGGGAGCTGTTTTTT. Together with reference TRBV19 and TRBJ2-2, the CDR3 gives the full variable domain: DGGITQSPKYLFRKEGQNVTLSCEQNLNHDAMYWYRQDPGQGLRLIYYSQIVNDFQKGDIAEGYSVSREKKESFPLTVTSAQKNPTAFYLCASLTGQFANTGELFFGEGSRLTVL.

The chain couples TRBV29-1 to TRBJ2-3; D unclear. V was trimmed by 1 base and J by 0 bases, leaving 5 bases between them. The germline V gene encodes CDR1 SQVTM and CDR2 ANQGSEA. The CDR3 loop spans 13 amino acids. The CDR3: CSVEGDSTDTQYF. CDR3 DNA sequence: TGCAGCGTTGAAGGGGATAGCACAGATACGCAGTATTTT.

The chain has TRBV4-1 and TRBJ2-1, with 13 bases identical to TRBD2. Trimming removed 1 base from V and 1 base from J; junction bases left unmatched: 1. Germline assignment: CDR1 MGHRA and CDR2 YSYEKL. The CDR3 loop spans 17 amino acids. CDR3 nucleotide sequence: TGCGCCAGCAGCCAAGGGACTAGCGGGGGATCCTACAATGAGCAGTTCTTC. Protein: CASSQGTSGGSYNEQFF.

This clone was seen more than once but under ten times. The chain uses TRBV4-1 and TRBJ2-5, with TRBD2 matching over 9 bases. In germline, CDR1 is MGHRA, CDR2 YSYEKL. The V segment lost 2 bases and the J segment 4 bases; nucleotides outside the gene matches: 14. The CDR3 is 18 residues long. The CDR3 DNA is TGCGCCAGCAGCCAACGCCAAAGGAGCGGGGGGACCTCAGAGACCCAGTACTTC. Its protein product is CASSQRQRSGGTSETQYF.

The chain couples TRBV5-5 to TRBJ2-2; D remains ambiguous. Germline loops: CDR1 SGHKS, CDR2 YYEKEE (reference sequence). V lost 4 bases, J lost 8 bases, and 12 bases lay in between. This CDR3 is 13 amino acids long. The CDR3 DNA is TGTGCCAGCAGCCCGGATTACGCGGGGGAGCTGTTTTTT. This gives the protein CASSPDYAGELFF.

The V and J genes are TRBV6-5 and TRBJ2-3; D unclear. V lost 5 bases and J lost 0, with 12 bases in between. The CDR3 covers 15 residues. Looked up from germline, CDR1 is MNHEY and CDR2 is SVGAGI. CDR3 DNA sequence: TGTGCCAGCAGTGGGGAACAGACTAGCACAGATACGCAGTATTTT. Its translation is CASSGEQTSTDTQYF.

This chain uses TRBV12-5 with TRBJ1-1, with TRBD1 matching 7 bases. This CDR3 contains 13 residues. Germline values: CDR1 LGHNT, CDR2 FRNRAP. V was pared by 4 bases and J by 8 bases, with 7 bases of the junction left unmatched. CDR3 bases: TGTGCTAGTGGTTCATCCCGGGACAGAGAAGCTTTCTTT. Its translation is CASGSSRDREAFF.

The chain uses TRBV6-1 and TRBJ2-3; D uncertain. V was clipped by 6 bases and J by 5 bases, with 15 bases between them. The CDR3 contains 14 residues. The germline V gene encodes CDR1 MNHNS and CDR2 SASEGT. The CDR3 DNA sequence: TGTGCCAGCAGGCTCGACCCACGGGTAGATACGCAGTATTTT. It codes for CASRLDPRVDTQYF.

This clone was found a few times. The V and J genes are TRBV18 and TRBJ1-4; D may be TRBD1 (6 bases). The CDR3 runs 13 residues. The germline V and J ends were trimmed by 4 bases and 8 bases, with 11 bases remaining between them. The germline gives CDR1 KGHSH, CDR2 LQKENI. CDR3 sequence (DNA): TGTGCCAGCTCACTACAGGGAGGAGAAAAACTGTTTTTT. Encoded protein: CASSLQGGEKLFF.

This clone was seen at least ten times. The chain uses TRBV6-1 and TRBJ2-1, with TRBD1 matching over 7 bases. Germline V gene sequence: CDR1 MNHNS, CDR2 SASEGT. V lost 6 bases and J lost 10; bases outside the gene matches: 6. The CDR3 totals 12 residues. In DNA, the CDR3 is TGTGCCAGCAGAGGACAGGCTAGAGAGCAGTTCTTC. This translates into CASRGQAREQFF.

A word on this clone: This probably arose from a read error, given a far larger clone one base away. J is TRBJ2-3 and V is TRBV5-4; D is perhaps TRBD1 or TRBD2 (5 bases each). Germline V gene sequence: CDR1 SGHNT, CDR2 YYREEE (reference sequence). The CDR3 consists of 16 residues. The CDR3 spells CAGSTQRVGAGDTQYF. CDR3 in DNA: TGTGCCGGCAGCACACAACGGGTCGGGGCCGGGGATACGCAGTATTTT.

This clone has a count of ten or more. V usage is TRBV14 and J usage is TRBJ2-5, with D perhaps given as TRBD1 or TRBD2 (6 bases each). This CDR3 is built from 16 residues. Germline V gene lookup returns CDR1 SGHDN and CDR2 FVKESK. V was cut by 0 bases and J by 0 bases, with 11 bases left in between. The CDR3 here is CASSQERGAYQETQYF. DNA of the CDR3: TGTGCCAGCAGCCAAGAAAGGGGGGCGTACCAAGAGACCCAGTACTTC.

In its sample, this clone was seen a few times. The chain is built from TRBV30 and TRBJ1-4; D unresolved. V was shortened by 3 bases and J by 7 bases, with 15 bases between the two germline ends. The CDR3 loop spans 14 amino acids. The germline V gene encodes CDR1 GTSNPN and CDR2 SVGIG (reference sequence). The CDR3 reads CAWRGFTIGEKLFF. The CDR3 DNA reads TGTGCCTGGAGGGGATTCACGATCGGTGAAAAACTGTTTTTT. Full variable domain (outside the CDR3, taken from reference TRBV30 and TRBJ1-4): SQTIHQWPATLVQPVGSPLSLECTVEGTSNPNLYWYRQAAGRGLQLLFYSVGIGQISSEVPQNLSASRPQDRQFILSSKKLLLSDSGFYLCAWRGFTIGEKLFFGSGTQLSVL.

This clone came up many times. The V gene is TRBV9, the J gene TRBJ1-1; TRBD1 is a possible D gene (5 bases). Trimming stripped 0 bases from V and 7 bases from J, with 13 bases between. CDR3 length equals 14 residues. Germline V gives CDR1 SGDLS, CDR2 YYNGEE. The CDR3 sequence: CASSVEPGRSEAFF. The CDR3 region has the DNA TGTGCCAGCAGCGTAGAGCCAGGGCGGAGTGAAGCTTTCTTT. The full variable domain, rest sourced from reference TRBV9 and TRBJ1-1, is DSGVTQTPKHLITATGQRVTLRCSPRSGDLSVYWYQQSLDQGLQFLIQYYNGEERAKGNILERFSAQQFPDLHSELNLSSLELGDSALYFCASSVEPGRSEAFFGQGTRLTVV.

A single count supports this clone. The CDR3 loop is CAWSTQGRATNEKLFF. As DNA, the CDR3 is TGTGCCTGGAGTACCCAGGGGAGGGCAACTAATGAAAAACTGTTTTTT. The V gene is TRBV30, the J gene TRBJ1-4, with a weak D call TRBD1 (6 bases). V was cut by 2 bases and J by 0 bases, with 13 bases left in between. The CDR3 loop spans 16 amino acids. The germline V gene has CDR1 GTSNPN and CDR2 SVGIG (reference sequence).

With respect to this clone: Additional DNA sequences in this sample encode the identical CDR3. The chain combines TRBV7-2 with TRBJ2-1; no firm D call. Trimming left V 6 bases short and J 7 bases short, with 7 bases between. Germline CDR1 SGHTA, CDR2 FQGNSA. The CDR3 has 11 amino acids. For the CDR3, the DNA is TGTGCCAGCAGTTCTATAAATGAGCAGTTCTTC. Protein sequence: CASSSINEQFF.

A few counts support this clone. This specimen includes other DNA sequences encoding the same CDR3. V is TRBV30 and J is TRBJ2-3, with D possibly TRBD1 on 5 matching bases. The CDR3 covers 13 residues. CDR1 GTSNPN and CDR2 SVGIG come from the germline V gene (reference sequence). V was shortened by 0 bases and J by 2 bases, with 6 bases between the two germline ends. The CDR3 region has the DNA TGTGCCTGGAGTGTGGGGCCCACAGATACGCAGTATTTT. Translated: CAWSVGPTDTQYF.

The chain joins TRBV5-6 to TRBJ1-5; possibly TRBD1 for D (6 bases). The CDR3 has 14 amino acids. V was trimmed by 4 bases and J by 3 bases, leaving 11 bases between them. The germline V gene encodes CDR1 SGHDT and CDR2 YYEEEE. The CDR3 spells CASSVQGLNQPQHF. The CDR3 DNA sequence: TGTGCCAGCAGCGTACAGGGCCTCAATCAGCCCCAGCATTTT.

There are a few counts of this clone. CDR3 DNA: TGTGCCTGGAGTGTACAGGTACACCAGCCCCAGCATTTT. Protein: CAWSVQVHQPQHF. This chain uses TRBV30 with TRBJ1-5, with D possibly TRBD1 on 5 matching bases. Germline V gene data show CDR1 as GTSNPN and CDR2 as SVGIG (reference sequence). V was shortened by 0 bases and J by 7 bases, with 10 bases between the two germline ends. This CDR3 has 13 residues.

In its sample, this clone was seen many times. The chain employs TRBV7-9 and TRBJ2-7; D is uncertain. The ends were cut back, 4 bases at V and 3 bases at J, with 7 bases in the middle. The germline V gene has CDR1 SEHNR and CDR2 FQNEAQ (reference sequence). This CDR3 is 12 amino acids long. CDR3 sequence (DNA): TGTGCCAGCAGCTCCGGGTTCTACGAGCAGTACTTC. It translates to CASSSGFYEQYF.

The chain recombines TRBV28 with TRBJ2-1, with D possibly TRBD2 on 7 matching bases. The germline V and J ends were trimmed by 3 bases and 7 bases, with 16 bases remaining between them. The CDR3 sequence is 15 residues long. From germline, CDR1 is MDHEN and CDR2 SYDVKM. The DNA of the CDR3 is TGTGCCAGCAGTTTGGCGGGGGCGAATAGGAATGAGCAGTTCTTC. Its translation: CASSLAGANRNEQFF. Looking up the rest from reference TRBV28 and TRBJ2-1 gives the full variable domain: DVKVTQSSRYLVKRTGEKVFLECVQDMDHENMFWYRQDPGLGLRLIYFSYDVKMKEKGDIPEGYSVSREKKERFSLILESASTNQTSMYLCASSLAGANRNEQFFGPGTRLTVL.

This clone was picked up a small number of times. The chain uses TRBV30 and TRBJ2-1; no clear D. The CDR3 runs to 15 residues. The V gene lost 0 bases and the J gene lost 2 bases, with 11 bases spanning the gap. The V gene's germline CDR1 is GTSNPN and CDR2 SVGIG (reference sequence). CDR3 amino acids: CAWSVGYLAYNEQFF. CDR3 bases: TGTGCCTGGAGTGTAGGGTACCTGGCCTACAATGAGCAGTTCTTC.

This clone was observed a few times. The chain links TRBV4-2 to TRBJ1-3; a weak D match, TRBD1 (5 bases). This CDR3 has 21 amino acids. V was clipped by 0 bases and J by 0 bases, with 24 bases between them. Per germline, CDR1 LGHNA and CDR2 YNFKEQ. CDR3 residues: CASSQDGFYNRSPGSGNTIYF. CDR3 nucleotides: TGTGCCAGCAGCCAAGATGGGTTCTACAACAGGTCCCCAGGCTCTGGAAACACCATATATTTT.

This clone was recorded a few times. The chain links TRBV5-1 to TRBJ1-2, with TRBD1 matching 7 bases. Germline assignment: CDR1 SGHRS and CDR2 YFSETQ. The junction had 18 bases not matched to a gene; V was cut back by 7 bases and J by 9 bases. The CDR3 contains 15 residues. CDR3 sequence: CASRNPGQLSGSYTF. As DNA, the CDR3 is TGCGCCAGCCGGAACCCGGGACAGCTTTCTGGTAGCTACACCTTC.

Only a few counts were recorded for this clone. V gene TRBV20-1 combines with J gene TRBJ1-2, with D possibly matching TRBD1 (5 bases). V lost 0 bases and J 10 bases, leaving 9 bases between the germline ends. In germline, CDR1 is DFQATT, CDR2 SNEGSKA (reference sequence). There are 11 residues in the CDR3. CDR3 amino acids: CSAREGDVYTF. For the CDR3, the DNA is TGCAGTGCTAGAGAGGGGGACGTCTACACCTTC.

The rearrangement uses TRBV6-6 and TRBJ1-1, with D possibly TRBD1 on 5 matching bases. The CDR3 has 14 amino acids. The germline gives CDR1 MNHNY, CDR2 SVGAGI (reference sequence). Trimming stripped 5 bases from V and 1 base from J, with 11 bases between. The CDR3 coding sequence is TGTGCCAGCAGTGTCCAGGGACGGAACACTGAAGCTTTCTTT. Translating gives CASSVQGRNTEAFF.

Only a few counts were recorded for this clone. CDR3: CASSYSGAADTQYF. The CDR3 DNA is TGCGCCAGCAGCTATTCGGGGGCAGCAGATACGCAGTATTTT. The chain recombines TRBV5-1 with TRBJ2-3, with D perhaps matching TRBD1 or TRBD2 (6 bases each). The CDR3 covers 14 residues. The germline V gene encodes CDR1 SGHRS and CDR2 YFSETQ. V lost 3 bases and J lost 4, with 12 bases in between.

The J gene is TRBJ2-1, the V gene TRBV29-1; D is perhaps TRBD2 (6 bases). V was trimmed by 4 bases and J by 3 bases, leaving 16 bases between them. Germline V CDR1 and CDR2: SQVTM, ANQGSEA. The CDR3 covers 15 residues. DNA for the CDR3: TGCAGCGTTGCTCCAGCTGACGGGAGCTACAATGAGCAGTTCTTC. Residues: CSVAPADGSYNEQFF.

This clone was seen more than once but under ten times. The chain carries TRBV7-9 and TRBJ2-1; TRBD1 matches at 7 bases. The CDR3 spans 16 residues. Germline lookup yields CDR1 SEHNR and CDR2 FQNEAQ (reference sequence). Trimming cost V 6 bases and J 5 bases; bases outside gene matches: 13. In DNA form, the CDR3 reads TGTGCCAGCAGGAGCGACAGGGACCCTTCTCACAATGAGCAGTTCTTC. Encoded protein: CASRSDRDPSHNEQFF.

The chain uses TRBV6-1 and TRBJ1-1; the D gene is possibly TRBD1 (5 bases). Trimming pared 8 bases from V and 7 bases from J, leaving 14 bases between. Germline CDR1 reads MNHNS; CDR2 reads SASEGT. This CDR3 has 12 residues. The CDR3: CASFLQGGEAFF. The CDR3 DNA reads as TGTGCCAGCTTCTTGCAGGGCGGTGAAGCTTTCTTT.

This clone was detected a few times. The chain uses TRBV9 and TRBJ2-7, with D tentatively TRBD1 (5 bases). CDR1 is SGDLS and CDR2 is YYNGEE in the germline V gene. The V end lost 0 bases, the J end lost 6 bases, and 13 bases lay between the germline ends. There are 14 residues in the CDR3. The CDR3, as DNA: TGTGCCAGCAGCGTAGGGGGCCAGGGCCGCGAGCAGTACTTC. It codes for CASSVGGQGREQYF.